The rows below give T cell receptor beta chains drawn from one sample of a study of blood T cells in healthy people across ages. TCRdb called the 5' RACE reads again in MiXCR, with one record for every CDR3 protein. Among some 1.1 million distinct CDR3 sequences listed, roughly two fifths were seen once. Specimen: blood. These receptors all stem from a man between 18 and 35 years old in good health. The CDR3 runs from the conserved cysteine through the conserved F or W. The D gene is left open where the match is weak. Not all rows give a size; the values are once, few, many and, for expanded clones, a class.

D gene: -
V gene: TRBV18
J gene: TRBJ1-4
clone size: few
CDR3 DNA: TGTGCCAGCTCACCCACAAAGGGACAACTTGAAGAACTGTTTTTT
CDR3 protein: CASSPTKGQLEELFF

D gene: -
V gene: TRBV7-2
J gene: TRBJ2-4
clone size: few
CDR3 DNA: TGTGCCAGCAGCGCCACAGCCAAAAACATTCAGTACTTC
CDR3 protein: CASSATAKNIQYF

D gene: -
V gene: TRBV3-1
J gene: TRBJ2-2
clone size: -
CDR3 DNA: TGTGCCAGCAGCCCATCTCTGTCCGCCGGGGAGCTGTTTTTT
CDR3 protein: CASSPSLSAGELFF

D gene: TRBD1
V gene: TRBV5-1
J gene: TRBJ1-4
clone size: few
CDR3 DNA: TGCGCCAGCAGTTACGACAGGGAGGGAGAAAAACTGTTTTTT
CDR3 protein: CASSYDREGEKLFF

D gene: -
V gene: TRBV7-2
J gene: TRBJ2-6
clone size: many
CDR3 DNA: TGTGCCAGCAGCTTACGTCTCTCTGGGGCCAACGTCCTGACTTTC
CDR3 protein: CASSLRLSGANVLTF

D gene: TRBD2
V gene: TRBV6-7
J gene: TRBJ2-5
clone size: many
CDR3 DNA: TGTGCCAGCAGTTACTCCGCGGCTAGCGGAGAGAACCAGTACTTC
CDR3 protein: CASSYSAASGENQYF

D gene: TRBD1
V gene: TRBV5-4
J gene: TRBJ2-5
clone size: -
CDR3 DNA: TGTGCCAGCAGCTTTCGGGGACAGACCCAAGAGACCCAGTACTTC
CDR3 protein: CASSFRGQTQETQYF

D gene: -
V gene: TRBV6-5
J gene: TRBJ2-2
clone size: few
CDR3 DNA: TGTGCCAGCAGTTATAAGGAGAACACCGGGGAGCTGTTTTTT
CDR3 protein: CASSYKENTGELFF

D gene: -
V gene: TRBV7-2
J gene: TRBJ2-5
clone size: few
CDR3 DNA: TGTGCCAGCGGTTTATACAGGGCTCAAGAGACCCAGTACTTC
CDR3 protein: CASGLYRAQETQYF

D gene: -
V gene: TRBV19
J gene: TRBJ1-1
clone size: -
CDR3 DNA: TGTGCCAGTAGTCGATTGAAACAGAACACTGAAGTTTTCTTT
CDR3 protein: CASSRLKQNTEVFF

D gene: -
V gene: TRBV19
J gene: TRBJ2-3
clone size: few
CDR3 DNA: TGTGCCAGTACCGATCCCCCAGATACGCAGTATTTT
CDR3 protein: CASTDPPDTQYF

D gene: -
V gene: TRBV29-1
J gene: TRBJ2-7
clone size: -
CDR3 DNA: TGCAGCGTGGGACTTCCAGGCGACGAGCAGTACTTC
CDR3 protein: CSVGLPGDEQYF

D gene: -
V gene: TRBV20-1
J gene: TRBJ2-3
clone size: few
CDR3 DNA: TGCAGTGCTAGAGAAGGCCGGCTGTCGGTGGATACGCAGTATTTT
CDR3 protein: CSAREGRLSVDTQYF

D gene: -
V gene: TRBV15
J gene: TRBJ1-5
clone size: few
CDR3 DNA: TGTGCCACCAGCAGAGTTGGGGTCAATCAGCCCCAGCATTTT
CDR3 protein: CATSRVGVNQPQHF

D gene: -
V gene: TRBV7-2
J gene: TRBJ2-7
clone size: -
CDR3 DNA: TGTGCCAGCAGCTTAGTAGGTCAGGACGGGCAGTACTTC
CDR3 protein: CASSLVGQDGQYF

D gene: -
V gene: TRBV5-5
J gene: TRBJ2-5
clone size: -
CDR3 DNA: TGTGCCAGCAGCGTGCCCCAAGAGACCCAGTACTTC
CDR3 protein: CASSVPQETQYF

D gene: -
V gene: TRBV15
J gene: TRBJ2-3
clone size: -
CDR3 DNA: TGTGCCACCAGAAGGCACACCACGGGAACAGATACGCAGTATTTT
CDR3 protein: CATRRHTTGTDTQYF

D gene: -
V gene: TRBV5-1
J gene: TRBJ1-1
clone size: -
CDR3 DNA: TGCGCCAGCAGCTTGGACTGCAGGGCGGGTGAAGCTTTCTTT
CDR3 protein: CASSLDCRAGEAFF

D gene: TRBD1
V gene: TRBV12-3/TRBV12-4
J gene: TRBJ1-2
clone size: -
CDR3 DNA: TGTGCCAGCAGTTTAGGTGACAGGGCGTCGACCTCTAACTATGGCTACACCTTC
CDR3 protein: CASSLGDRASTSNYGYTF

D gene: -
V gene: TRBV10-3
J gene: TRBJ2-7
clone size: many
CDR3 DNA: TGTGCCATTGCCCCCCTCTCCTACGAGCAGTACTTC
CDR3 protein: CAIAPLSYEQYF

D gene: -
V gene: TRBV6-1
J gene: TRBJ2-3
clone size: -
CDR3 DNA: TGTGCCAGCAGTCGGTGGGCCACTCCGGGGGCATCCACAGATACGCAGTATTTT
CDR3 protein: CASSRWATPGASTDTQYF

D gene: TRBD1
V gene: TRBV7-2
J gene: TRBJ1-5
clone size: -
CDR3 DNA: TGTGCCAGCAGCTTATTACCATCGCCCCGGGACAGAGGTAATCAGCCCCAGCATTTT
CDR3 protein: CASSLLPSPRDRGNQPQHF

D gene: TRBD2
V gene: TRBV12-3/TRBV12-4
J gene: TRBJ2-1
clone size: -
CDR3 DNA: TGTGCCAGCAGAAAAGTCGGGACTACCAACAATGAGCAGTTCTTC
CDR3 protein: CASRKVGTTNNEQFF